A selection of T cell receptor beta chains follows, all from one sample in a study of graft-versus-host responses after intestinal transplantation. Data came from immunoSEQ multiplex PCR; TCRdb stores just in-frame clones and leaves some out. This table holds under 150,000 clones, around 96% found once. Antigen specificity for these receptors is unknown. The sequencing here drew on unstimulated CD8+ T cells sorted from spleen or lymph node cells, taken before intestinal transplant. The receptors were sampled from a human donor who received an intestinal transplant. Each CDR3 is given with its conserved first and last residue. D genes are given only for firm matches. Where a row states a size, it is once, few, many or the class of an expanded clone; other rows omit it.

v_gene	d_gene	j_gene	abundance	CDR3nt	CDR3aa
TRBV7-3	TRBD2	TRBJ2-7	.	TGTGCCAGCGGCCTTAGCGGGACCCCCTACGAGCAGTACTTC	CASGLSGTPYEQYF
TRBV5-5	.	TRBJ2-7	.	TGTGCCAGCAGCTTGGTCTCCACCTACGAGCAGTACTTC	CASSLVSTYEQYF
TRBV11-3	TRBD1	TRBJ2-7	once	TGTGCCAGCAGCCACACAGGACAGGGTAATGACGAGCAGTACTTC	CASSHTGQGNDEQYF
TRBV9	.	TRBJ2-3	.	TGTGCCAGCAGCGTAGCGGGGGGCACGAATACGCAGTATTTT	CASSVAGGTNTQYF
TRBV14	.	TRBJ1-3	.	TGTGCCAGCAGCCGAAAGGGGGGAAACACCATATATTTT	CASSRKGGNTIYF
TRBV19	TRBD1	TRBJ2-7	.	TGTGCCAGTAGTATCGGGGACAGGGCTTACGAGCAGTACTTC	CASSIGDRAYEQYF
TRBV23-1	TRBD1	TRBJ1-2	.	TGCGCCAGCAGGGCAGGGGGCCCTCCTGCTAACTATGGCTACACCTTC	CASRAGGPPANYGYTF
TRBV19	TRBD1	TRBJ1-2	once	TGTGCCAGTAGTGGACCGGGACAGCCGAACTATGGCTACACCTTC	CASSGPGQPNYGYTF
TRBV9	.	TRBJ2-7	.	TGTGCCAGCAGCACGACAGATACCGCATCCTACGAGCAGTACTTC	CASSTTDTASYEQYF
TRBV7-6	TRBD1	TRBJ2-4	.	TGTGCCAGCAGCTTAGAGCCGGACAGGGGAGCAGCCAAAAACATTCAGTACTTC	CASSLEPDRGAAKNIQYF
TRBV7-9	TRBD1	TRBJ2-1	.	TGTGCCAGCAGTCCGGACAGGGAGCACAATGAGCAGTTCTTC	CASSPDREHNEQFF
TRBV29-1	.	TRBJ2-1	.	TGCAGCGTTGAAGATAGTTTACAGGGCACCTACAATGAGCAGTTCTTC	CSVEDSLQGTYNEQFF
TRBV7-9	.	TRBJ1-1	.	TGTGCCAGCAGCTTAGGGGGTGGCCCTGAAGCTTTCTTT	CASSLGGGPEAFF
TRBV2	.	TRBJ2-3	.	TGTGCCAGCAGCCAGGATACGCAGTATTTT	CASSQDTQYF
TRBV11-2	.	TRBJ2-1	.	TGTGCCAGCAGCCTAAACATCCCCCCGAGCTCCTACAATGAGCAGTTCTTC	CASSLNIPPSSYNEQFF
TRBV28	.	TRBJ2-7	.	TGTGCCAGCAGTCCACCGGGACTTCCATCCTACGAGCAGTACTTC	CASSPPGLPSYEQYF
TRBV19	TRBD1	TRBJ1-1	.	TGTGCCAGTAGTTGGGCGACAGGGGTGACTGAAGCTTTCTTT	CASSWATGVTEAFF
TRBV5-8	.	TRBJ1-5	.	TGTGCCAGCAGCTTGAGTTCCGCCAGGGGTAATCAGCCCCAGCATTTT	CASSLSSARGNQPQHF
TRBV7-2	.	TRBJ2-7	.	TGTGCCAGCAGCTTAGGGCCGGCCCCCTACGAGCAGTACTTC	CASSLGPAPYEQYF
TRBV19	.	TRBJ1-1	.	TGTGCCAGTAGTATACGGGGGTCCTTCACTGAAGCTTTCTTT	CASSIRGSFTEAFF
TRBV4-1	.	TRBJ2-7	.	TGCGCCAGCAGCCAAGGGGCTGATTCCTACGAGCAGTACTTC	CASSQGADSYEQYF
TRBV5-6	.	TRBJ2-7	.	TGTGCCAGCAGCTTTACGGTCGAGCAGTACTTC	CASSFTVEQYF
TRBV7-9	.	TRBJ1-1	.	TGTGCCAGCAGATCCGGGACTGACACTGAAGCTTTCTTT	CASRSGTDTEAFF